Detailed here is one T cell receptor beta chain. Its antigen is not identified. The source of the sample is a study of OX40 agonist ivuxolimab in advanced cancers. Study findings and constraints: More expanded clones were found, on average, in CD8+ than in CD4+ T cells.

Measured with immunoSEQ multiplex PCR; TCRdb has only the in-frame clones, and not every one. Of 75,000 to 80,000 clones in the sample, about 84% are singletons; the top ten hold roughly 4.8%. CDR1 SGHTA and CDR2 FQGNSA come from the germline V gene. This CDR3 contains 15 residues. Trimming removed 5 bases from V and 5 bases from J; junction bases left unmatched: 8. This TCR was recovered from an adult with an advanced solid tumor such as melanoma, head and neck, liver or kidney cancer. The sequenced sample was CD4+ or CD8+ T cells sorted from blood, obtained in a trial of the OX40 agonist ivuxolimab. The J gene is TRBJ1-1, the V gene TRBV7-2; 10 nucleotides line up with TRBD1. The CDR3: CASSLRQGAGTEAFF. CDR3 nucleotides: TGTGCCAGCAGCCTCCGACAGGGGGCTGGGACTGAAGCTTTCTTT.